This T cell receptor (beta chain) was obtained from a study of PD-L1 blockade in urothelial cancer. In each PCR, synthetic TCR analog templates were spiked in. Clones were read by immunoSEQ multiplex PCR, and TCRdb kept only the in-frame ones, dropping some. The data contain tens of thousands of clones, roughly 82% of them singletons. This CDR3 has 13 amino acids. Germline V gives CDR1 SNHLY, CDR2 FYNNEI. V was pared by 7 bases and J by 4 bases, with 10 bases between. This clone came up a few times. The clonotype originates from a man in his 70s with urothelial cancer. The chain recombines TRBV2 with TRBJ2-2; D call uncertain. This specimen consisted of PBMCs, obtained around atezolizumab (anti-PD-L1) treatment. The CDR3 bases are TGTGCCAGCATGTTTCAGCGCACCGGGGAGCTGTTTTTT. This encodes CASMFQRTGELFF.